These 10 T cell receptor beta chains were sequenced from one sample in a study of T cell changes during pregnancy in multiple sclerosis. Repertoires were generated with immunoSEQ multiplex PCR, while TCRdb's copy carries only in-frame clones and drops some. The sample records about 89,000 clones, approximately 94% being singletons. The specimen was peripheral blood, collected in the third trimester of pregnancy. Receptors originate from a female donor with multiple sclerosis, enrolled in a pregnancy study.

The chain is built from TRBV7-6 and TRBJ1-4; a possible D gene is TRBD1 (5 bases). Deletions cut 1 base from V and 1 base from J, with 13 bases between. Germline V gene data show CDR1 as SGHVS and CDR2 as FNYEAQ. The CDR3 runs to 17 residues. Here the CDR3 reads CASSLVDRPQTNEKLFF. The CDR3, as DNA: TGTGCCAGCAGCTTAGTCGACAGACCCCAAACTAATGAAAAACTGTTTTTT.

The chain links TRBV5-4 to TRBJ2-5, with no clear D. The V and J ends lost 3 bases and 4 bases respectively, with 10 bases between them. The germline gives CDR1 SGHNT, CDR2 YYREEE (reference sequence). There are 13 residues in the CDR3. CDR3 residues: CASSSKNGETQYF. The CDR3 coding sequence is TGTGCCAGCAGCTCCAAGAACGGAGAGACCCAGTACTTC.

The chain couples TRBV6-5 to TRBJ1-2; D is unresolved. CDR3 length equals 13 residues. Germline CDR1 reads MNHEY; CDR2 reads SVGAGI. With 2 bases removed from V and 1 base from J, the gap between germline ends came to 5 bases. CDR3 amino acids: CASSYRDNYGYTF. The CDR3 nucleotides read TGTGCCAGCAGTTACAGAGATAACTATGGCTACACCTTC.

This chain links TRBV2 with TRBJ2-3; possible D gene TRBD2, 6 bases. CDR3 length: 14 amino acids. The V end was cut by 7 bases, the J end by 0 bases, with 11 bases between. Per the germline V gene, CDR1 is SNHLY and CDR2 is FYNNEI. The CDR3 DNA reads TGTGCCAGCACTCTAGCGATGAGCACAGATACGCAGTATTTT. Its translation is CASTLAMSTDTQYF.

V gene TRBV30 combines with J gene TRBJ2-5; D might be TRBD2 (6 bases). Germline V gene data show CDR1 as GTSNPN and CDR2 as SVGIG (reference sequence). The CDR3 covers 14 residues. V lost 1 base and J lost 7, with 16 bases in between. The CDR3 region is CAWSGAGPPSTQYF. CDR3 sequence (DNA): TGTGCCTGGAGTGGGGCGGGACCGCCGTCGACCCAGTACTTC.

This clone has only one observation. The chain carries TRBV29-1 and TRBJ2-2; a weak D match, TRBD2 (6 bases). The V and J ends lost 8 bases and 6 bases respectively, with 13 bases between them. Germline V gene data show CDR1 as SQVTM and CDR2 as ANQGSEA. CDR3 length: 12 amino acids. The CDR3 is CSWVGSAGELFF. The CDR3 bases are TGCAGCTGGGTCGGGAGTGCCGGGGAGCTGTTTTTT.

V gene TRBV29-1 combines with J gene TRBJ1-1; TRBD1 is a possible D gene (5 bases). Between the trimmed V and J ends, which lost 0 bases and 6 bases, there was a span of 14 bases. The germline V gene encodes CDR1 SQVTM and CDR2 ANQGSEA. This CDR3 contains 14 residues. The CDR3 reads CSVEENGREAEAFF. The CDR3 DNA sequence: TGCAGCGTTGAAGAAAACGGCAGGGAGGCTGAAGCTTTCTTT.

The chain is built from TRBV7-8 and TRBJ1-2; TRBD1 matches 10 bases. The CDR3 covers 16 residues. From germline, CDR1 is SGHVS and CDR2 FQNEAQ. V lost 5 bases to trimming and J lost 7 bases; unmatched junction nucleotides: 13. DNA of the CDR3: TGTGCCAGCAGCCAATCGTCGACAGGGGGCGTTGGTGGCTACACCTTC. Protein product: CASSQSSTGGVGGYTF.

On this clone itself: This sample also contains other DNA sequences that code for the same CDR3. The CDR3 DNA is TGCAGCGTTGGTGGGAGGGCTTTCTACGAGCAGTACTTC. Residues: CSVGGRAFYEQYF. This chain joins TRBV29-1 and TRBJ2-7, with 7 bases identical to TRBD2. The germline V gene has CDR1 SQVTM and CDR2 ANQGSEA. The ends lost 4 bases at V and 3 bases at J; junction bases unmatched: 6. The CDR3 sequence is 13 residues long.

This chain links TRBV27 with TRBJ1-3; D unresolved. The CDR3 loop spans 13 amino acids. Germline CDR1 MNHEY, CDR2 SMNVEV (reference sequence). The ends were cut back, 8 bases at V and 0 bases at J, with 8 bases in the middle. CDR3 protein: CASRAGSGNTIYF. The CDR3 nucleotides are TGTGCCAGCCGCGCCGGCTCTGGAAACACCATATATTTT.